Listed below are T cell receptor beta chains from one sample, sequenced in a study of cytomegalovirus exposure and HLA in healthy donors. Clones were read by immunoSEQ multiplex PCR, and TCRdb kept only the in-frame ones, dropping some. The sample shows about 140,000 clones, 70% to 75% of them seen only once. Sequencing was carried out using PBMCs. All receptors come from a woman in her thirties or forties in good health and CMV-seronegative. CDR3s include the opening cysteine and the closing phenylalanine or tryptophan. Fields, in order: V gene, J gene, clone size, D gene, CDR3 protein, CDR3 DNA. A D gene is named only where the DNA matches it firmly. The listing skips clone size in some rows; elsewhere it reads once, few, many or a size class.

TRBV2	TRBJ2-3	-	TRBD2	CASSRGASGGATFTDTQYF	TGTGCCAGCAGTCGGGGGGCTAGCGGGGGGGCTACCTTCACAGATACGCAGTATTTT
TRBV5-6	TRBJ2-3	-	TRBD1	CASSLNRWTGRSDTQYF	TGTGCCAGCAGCCTTAACCGGTGGACAGGGCGATCAGATACGCAGTATTTT
TRBV5-4	TRBJ1-2	-	-	CASSYYTLDSVFYGYTF	TGTGCCAGCAGCTATTACACTCTTGACAGTGTCTTCTATGGCTACACCTTC
TRBV2	TRBJ2-2	few	-	CASSGESPTSTGELFF	TGTGCCAGCAGTGGAGAGTCGCCAACTTCCACCGGGGAGCTGTTTTTT
TRBV2	TRBJ1-2	few	-	CASSEENPDGYTF	TGTGCCAGCAGTGAAGAAAACCCGGATGGCTACACCTTC
TRBV14	TRBJ2-1	-	TRBD2	CASSQLAGGLRSEQFF	TGTGCCAGCAGCCAATTAGCGGGGGGGCTTCGGAGTGAGCAGTTCTTC
TRBV5-1	TRBJ1-1	few	TRBD1	CASSWTGGWAFF	TGCGCCAGCAGCTGGACAGGGGGTTGGGCTTTCTTT
TRBV5-1	TRBJ2-5	-	-	CASSFSSQETQYF	TGCGCCAGCAGCTTCTCCAGCCAAGAGACCCAGTACTTC
TRBV10-3	TRBJ2-7	few	TRBD2	CAISESTGGTYEQYF	TGTGCCATCAGTGAGTCGACCGGGGGGACCTACGAGCAGTACTTC
TRBV7-3	TRBJ1-1	-	TRBD1	CASSFGQGEAFF	TGTGCCAGCAGCTTCGGACAGGGAGAAGCTTTCTTT
TRBV27	TRBJ2-6	-	TRBD1	CASSLPPHRGSGANVLTF	TGTGCCAGCAGTTTACCCCCCCACAGGGGCTCTGGGGCCAACGTCCTGACTTTC
TRBV2	TRBJ2-1	few	TRBD1	CASTTRTGKVNEQFF	TGTGCCAGCACTACACGGACAGGGAAGGTCAATGAGCAGTTCTTC
TRBV29-1	TRBJ1-2	-	TRBD1	CSVDRDSPSFGYTF	TGCAGCGTCGACAGGGACAGTCCGTCGTTCGGCTACACCTTC
TRBV7-2	TRBJ2-5	-	TRBD2	CASSSSGGASETQYF	TGTGCCAGCAGCTCCAGCGGGGGGGCCTCTGAGACCCAGTACTTC
TRBV9	TRBJ1-3	few	-	CASTSLSAGNTIYF	TGTGCCAGCACCTCGTTATCGGCTGGAAACACCATATATTTT
TRBV13	TRBJ2-1	-	TRBD2	CASSLFEGLSYSGGRLFF	TGTGCCAGCAGCTTATTCGAGGGGCTGTCTTATAGCGGGGGTCGTCTGTTCTTC
TRBV5-1	TRBJ2-2	-	-	CASRKGDTGELFF	TGCGCCAGCAGGAAGGGGGACACCGGGGAGCTGTTTTTT
TRBV5-1	TRBJ2-3	-	TRBD2	CASSLEGTSGITDTQYF	TGCGCCAGCAGCTTGGAGGGGACTAGCGGGATCACAGATACGCAGTATTTT
TRBV5-1	TRBJ2-3	-	-	CASSLDGVSPDTQYF	TGCGCCAGCAGCTTGGACGGGGTAAGCCCAGATACGCAGTATTTT
TRBV4-3	TRBJ1-2	-	-	CASSQDYGAGVSYGYTF	TGCGCCAGCAGCCAAGATTATGGCGCGGGGGTTTCCTATGGCTACACCTTC
TRBV7-2	TRBJ1-2	-	-	CASSLITENYGYTF	TGTGCCAGCAGCTTAATCACGGAGAACTATGGCTACACCTTC
TRBV7-6	TRBJ1-4	-	-	CASSFAGPNEKLFF	TGTGCCAGCAGCTTTGCGGGACCAAATGAAAAACTGTTTTTT
TRBV9	TRBJ2-3	-	-	CASSGGGGTDTQYF	TGTGCCAGCAGCGGAGGAGGGGGCACAGATACGCAGTATTTT
TRBV11-2	TRBJ1-5	-	-	CASSFDSMQPQHF	TGTGCCAGCAGCTTCGACAGTATGCAGCCCCAGCATTTT
TRBV19	TRBJ2-3	-	TRBD1	CASSINRGSTDTQYF	TGTGCCAGTAGTATTAACAGGGGGAGCACAGATACGCAGTATTTT
TRBV28	TRBJ2-5	-	TRBD1	CASSLIWGQGDGKTQYF	TGTGCCAGCAGTTTAATTTGGGGACAGGGGGACGGGAAGACCCAGTACTTC
TRBV19	TRBJ1-6	-	-	CASSIDGTYNSPLHF	TGTGCCAGTAGTATAGACGGGACATATAATTCACCCCTCCACTTT